This record looks at one T cell receptor (beta chain) sequence and its context. What it binds is not known. The V and J ends lost 1 base and 4 bases, in that order; junction bases with no gene match: 3. The CDR3 has 15 residues. Per the germline V gene, CDR1 is KGHSH and CDR2 is LQKENI. From genomic DNA, TCR beta CDR3 was amplified by two-round multiplex PCR. First-round PCR, the initial amplification, used primers specific to each TRBV and TRBJ gene. In TCRdb, the multiplex PCR reads were re-called with MiXCR into one record per CDR3 protein. The sample consists of roughly 30,000 distinct CDR3 sequences, around 40% of them appearing once. This entry is derived from a study of prognosis after radiotherapy for stage I lung cancer. Study summary: Enrolled patients were those with stage I non-small cell lung cancer, a group that was recruited between early 2018 and 2019. After radiotherapy, distant metastases appeared in a handful of patients at a median of approximately 7 months, and 15 or so patients showed no significant progression. Study-level points and caveats: Patients with metastases reportedly showed TRBV and TRBJ gene usage that differed from patients without metastases. Nobody established whether the expanded TCR clones were specific to the tumor.

This sequence was found in a donor at least 50 years old with non-small cell lung cancer. This rearrangement joins TRBV18 to TRBJ2-2; TRBD1 matches 7 bases. The sample was PBMCs, taken before or after stereotactic body radiation therapy (not recorded which). The CDR3 nucleotides read TGTGCCAGCTCACCACTCCCAGGGGGCACCGGGGAGCTGTTTTTT. Residues: CASSPLPGGTGELFF.